This T cell receptor beta chain was sequenced in a study of blood T cells in healthy people across ages. The V gene's germline CDR1 is DFQATT and CDR2 SNEGSKA (reference sequence). The germline V and J ends were trimmed by 6 bases and 5 bases, with 13 bases remaining between them. The CDR3 is 12 residues long. The second PCR ran about 6 to 12 cycles with a sample-barcoded 5' primer and J-beta primers. Sequencing of every sample gave 3 million or more CDR3-containing paired-end reads. TCRdb called the 5' RACE reads again in MiXCR, with one record for every CDR3 protein. The top ten clones hold approximately 0.75% of a sample with under 1,100,000 distinct CDR3 sequences, almost 25% of them seen once. All donors came from Russia, were Caucasian and healthy, and spanned ages roughly 6 to 95. This sample was also put to use in a study of T cells of mothers and their children. From that second work: It was through the M1S primer of the second PCR that sample barcodes and 2-4 random nucleotides were added.

This clonotype was sampled from a girl aged 2-15 years in good health. Sequences were obtained from blood. The V call is TRBV20-1, the J call TRBJ2-5; D is ambiguous. The CDR3 bases are TGCAGTGCCCCCGACCGTCGGGAGACCCAGTACTTC. It yields the protein CSAPDRRETQYF.